This T cell receptor beta chain was retrieved from a study of liver allograft versus peripheral blood T cells. Study background: What was compared were the T cell receptor repertoires in transplanted livers and those in the peripheral blood of recipients.

TCRdb passed the reads through MiXCR, listing each CDR3 protein once. Of about 15,000 distinct CDR3 sequences detected, 20% to 25% appear once; the ten largest clones hold 5.8%. The TCR comes from a human patient who had a liver transplant. The T cells may come from the graft donor.

CDR3 sequence: CASSSRAGGSYEQYF. The CDR3 coding sequence is TGTGCCAGCAGCTCCCGAGCAGGGGGCTCCTACGAGCAGTACTTC. The chain uses TRBV7-9 and TRBJ2-7; 7 nucleotides align to TRBD1. The CDR3 runs to 15 residues. V was pared by 4 bases and J by 0 bases, with 6 bases of the junction left unmatched. Germline V gene lookup returns CDR1 SEHNR and CDR2 FQNEAQ (reference sequence).